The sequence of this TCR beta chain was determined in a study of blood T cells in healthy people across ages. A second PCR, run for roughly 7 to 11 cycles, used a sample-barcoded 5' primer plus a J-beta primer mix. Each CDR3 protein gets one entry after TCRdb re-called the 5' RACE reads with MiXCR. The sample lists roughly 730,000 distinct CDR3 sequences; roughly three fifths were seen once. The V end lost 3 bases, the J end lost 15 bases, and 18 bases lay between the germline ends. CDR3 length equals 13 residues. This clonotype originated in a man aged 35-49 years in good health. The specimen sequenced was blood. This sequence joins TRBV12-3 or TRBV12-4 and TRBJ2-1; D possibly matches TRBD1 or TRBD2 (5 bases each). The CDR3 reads CASSLLRGFGGFF. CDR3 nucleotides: TGTGCCAGCAGTTTGTTGCGAGGATTTGGGGGGTTCTTC.